Following are 2 T cell receptor beta chains from one sample sequenced in a study of blood T cells in healthy people across ages. It was with a sample-barcoded 5' primer and a J-beta primer mix that a second PCR of roughly 6 to 12 cycles was run. TCRdb analysed the 5' RACE reads with MiXCR anew, one entry per CDR3 protein. Among 800,000 to 900,000 distinct CDR3 sequences, roughly 60% were seen once, and the ten largest hold roughly a quarter. The sequenced sample was blood. Source of these receptors: a man younger than 40 in good health.

The sample holds a few counts of this clonotype. The junction and the germline gene differ at one end; a read error may be behind it. Here the CDR3 reads CASSVTPGQGDNEQFF. The CDR3 DNA follows: TGTGCCAGCAGCGTAACACCGGGACAGGGGGACAATGAGCAGTTCTTC. The gene calls are TRBV7-3 and TRBJ2-1, with 11 bases that match TRBD1. Per germline, CDR1 SGHTA and CDR2 FQGTGA. CDR3 length: 16 amino acids. Based on the CDR3 plus reference TRBV7-3 and TRBJ2-1, the full variable domain is GAGVSQTPSNKVTEKGKYVELRCDPISGHTALYWYRQSLGQGPEFLIYFQGTGAADDSGLPNDRFFAVRPEGSVSTLKIQRTERGDSAVYLCASSVTPGQGDNEQFFGPGTRLTVL.

This chain connects TRBV20-1 to TRBJ2-1; 9 nucleotides align to TRBD2. There are 14 residues in the CDR3. The ends lost 3 bases at V and 7 bases at J; junction bases unmatched: 7. The germline CDR1 and CDR2 sequences are DFQATT and SNEGSKA (reference sequence). The CDR3: CSASTQRGDNEQFF. As DNA, the CDR3 is TGCAGTGCTAGTACCCAGCGGGGGGATAATGAGCAGTTCTTC.